This T cell receptor (beta chain) is from a study of regulatory T cells in long-lasting Graves disease. Study at large: Less than 3 months of antithyroid drugs had been taken by newly diagnosed Graves' patients.

This clonotype was counted a single time. iRepertoire HTBI primers and Arm-PCR of CDR3 regions built TCR beta libraries. TCRdb passed the multiplex PCR reads through MiXCR, listing each CDR3 protein once. The sample consists of some 560,000 distinct CDR3 sequences, 15% to 20% of them appearing once. Time point of the sample: newly diagnosed GD, antithyroid drugs for less than 3 months. From RNA extracted from PBMCs, the TCR library was made. Per American Thyroid Association guidelines, Graves' disease was diagnosed. The same sample was also used in a study of T cells in Graves' hyperthyroidism and ophthalmopathy. As reported in that work: Graves' hyperthyroidism qualified as stable when ophthalmopathy did not progress within 18 months.

This receptor was taken from a woman aged 35-60 years with Graves disease. This specimen was peripheral blood mononuclear cells (PBMCs), taken at new diagnosis, from a patient treated with antithyroid drugs.

The CDR3 sequence: CASTPPGLRIYGYTF. In DNA, the CDR3 is TGTGCCAGTACTCCCCCGGGACTGAGGATATATGGCTACACCTTC. The chain has TRBV19 and TRBJ1-2, with D possibly TRBD1 on 5 matching bases. V was clipped by 7 bases and J by 5 bases, with 20 bases between them. Germline assignment: CDR1 LNHDA and CDR2 SQIVND (reference sequence). The CDR3 runs to 15 residues.